This T cell receptor beta chain originates from a study of monozygotic twins with inflammatory bowel disease. TCRdb re-called the 5' RACE reads and gives one entry per CDR3 protein, without DNA. Across 200,000 to 250,000 distinct CDR3 sequences, the top ten clones capture less than 9% of the sample. Study outcomes and limitations: The existence of one strong signal or clonotype linked to IBD lacked support. Compared with healthy co-twins, IBD patients showed reduced TCRbeta repertoire diversity by inverse Simpson.

Germline CDR1 reads DFQATT; CDR2 reads SNEGSKA (reference sequence). This CDR3 spans 11 amino acids. To note about this clonotype: The antigen is not known.

The V gene is TRBV20-1, the J gene TRBJ2-1; TCRdb outputs TRBD2, but without DNA this stays unchecked. Input material: blood. The receptor was isolated from a human donor with ulcerative colitis or Crohn's disease, or a healthy co-twin of an affected twin (not recorded which). CDR3 sequence: CSAPQRGGIFF.